This TCR beta chain stems from a study of cytomegalovirus exposure and HLA in healthy donors. PCR primers comprised 60 Vbeta and 13 Jbeta primers. In the authors' workflow: In a later analysis, roughly 10 million of around 75 million unique beta chains occurred in at least two donors. The method was immunoSEQ multiplex PCR; TCRdb's version includes in-frame clones alone and lacks a portion of them. V, J and clone size reflect that table, while D and trimming were determined from the DNA. The sample lists approximately 100,000 clones, about 77% occurring once. A remark on this clone: What it binds is unknown.

V was pared by 4 bases and J by 0 bases, with 24 bases of the junction left unmatched. Germline V lookup: CDR1 LGHNA, CDR2 YNFKEQ. The CDR3 has 22 amino acids. General study results and limits: About 87% or about 30% of the time was how often most TCR beta V segments were productive, according to an earlier analysis. A later analysis found common viral pathogens apparently linked to several of the most significant clusters.

The specimen was PBMCs. The sequence was collected from a woman aged 45-59 years in good health and CMV-seropositive. The J gene is TRBJ1-3, the V gene TRBV4-2, with 7 bases lining up with TRBD1. DNA for the CDR3: TGTGCCAGCAGCCTACGGACGAGGGGGCCGTTTTCTCCTCCTTTCTCTGGAAACACCATATATTTT. Protein product: CASSLRTRGPFSPPFSGNTIYF.